This paragraph reports one T cell receptor beta chain. At one end, the junction sequence differs from germline, possibly due to a read error. RNA transcripts were the template, and TCR beta CDR3 regions were amplified from them. First-round RT-PCR relied on HTBI primers, and a second-round multiplex PCR came next. TCRdb ran MiXCR on the multiplex PCR reads and lists one entry per CDR3 protein. Of almost 750,000 distinct CDR3 sequences listed, 40% are singletons. The data originate from a study of Graves' ophthalmopathy and Graves' hyperthyroidism. CDR1 is ENHRY, CDR2 SYGVKD, per germline. The CDR3 contains 13 residues.

Sequencing was done on a sample of peripheral blood. This chain connects TRBV10-3 to TRBJ1-5, with D hard to call. The source of this sequence is an adult man with Graves' ophthalmopathy. DNA of the CDR3: TGTGCCAGCAGTGAGGTTACAAACCAGCCCCAGCATTTT. Translating it yields CASSEVTNQPQHF.